The clone carrying this T cell receptor beta chain was counted only a few times. The antigen is undetermined. MiXCR, applied by TCRdb to the reads, yields one record per CDR3 protein. The data contain about 110,000 distinct CDR3 sequences, roughly 39% of them singletons. These data are taken from a study of T cell repertoires in cytomegalovirus infection. As for the study in general: CMV epitopes in the study were HLA-C-restricted (recently identified) and HLA-B-restricted (well studied).

Study results and limitations: Clonotypes of TCR beta that were HLA-C-restricted and CMV-specific dominated the ex vivo response.

Germline lookup yields CDR1 LGHNA and CDR2 YNFKEQ. The CDR3 length is 15 residues. V dropped 0 bases and J dropped 3; count of bases not matched to a gene: 3. This specimen consisted of CD8+ T cells from cultured PBMCs, obtained from culture after CMV antigen stimulation. The TCR sequence derives from a human donor in good health (CMV status not recorded). Some clones in this sample may be carry-over from other donors' samples. The chain is built from TRBV4-2 and TRBJ2-3; 7 bases agree with TRBD2. The DNA of the CDR3 is TGTGCCAGCAGCCAAGAAGAGCGGGGTACAGATACGCAGTATTTT. It codes for CASSQEERGTDTQYF.